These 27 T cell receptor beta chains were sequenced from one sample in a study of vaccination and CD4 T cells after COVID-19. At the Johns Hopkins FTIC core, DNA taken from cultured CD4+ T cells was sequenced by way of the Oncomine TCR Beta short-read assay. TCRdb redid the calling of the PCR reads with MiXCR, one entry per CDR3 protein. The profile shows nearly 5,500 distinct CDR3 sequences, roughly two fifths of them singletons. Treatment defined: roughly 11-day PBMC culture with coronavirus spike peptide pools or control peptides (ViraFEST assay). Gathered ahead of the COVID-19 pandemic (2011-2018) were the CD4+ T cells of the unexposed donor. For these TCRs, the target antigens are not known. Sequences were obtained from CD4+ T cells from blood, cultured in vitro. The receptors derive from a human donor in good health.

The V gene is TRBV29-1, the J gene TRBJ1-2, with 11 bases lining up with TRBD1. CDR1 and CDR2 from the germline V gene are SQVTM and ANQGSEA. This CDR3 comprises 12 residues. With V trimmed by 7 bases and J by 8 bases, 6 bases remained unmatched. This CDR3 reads CSARTGGYGYTF. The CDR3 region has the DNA TGCAGCGCACGGACAGGGGGCTACGGCTACACCTTC.

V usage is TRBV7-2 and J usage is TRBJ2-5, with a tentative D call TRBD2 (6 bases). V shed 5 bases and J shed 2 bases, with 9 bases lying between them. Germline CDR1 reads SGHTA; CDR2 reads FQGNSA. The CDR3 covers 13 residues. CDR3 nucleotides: TGTGCCAGCAGCCGTAGCGGACAAGAGACCCAGTACTTC. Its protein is CASSRSGQETQYF.

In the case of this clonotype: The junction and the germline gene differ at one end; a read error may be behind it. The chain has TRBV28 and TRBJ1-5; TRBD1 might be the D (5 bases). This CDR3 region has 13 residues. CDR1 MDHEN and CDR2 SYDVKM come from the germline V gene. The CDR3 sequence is CPSSFDSQIDQHF. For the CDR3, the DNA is TGTCCCAGCAGCTTCGACAGCCAAATTGACCAGCATTTT.

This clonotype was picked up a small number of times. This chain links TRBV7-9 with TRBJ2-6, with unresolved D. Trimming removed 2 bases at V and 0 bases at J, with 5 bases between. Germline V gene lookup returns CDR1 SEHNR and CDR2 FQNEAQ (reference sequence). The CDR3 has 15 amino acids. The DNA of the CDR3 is TGTGCCAGCAGCTTAACCCTCTCTGGGGCCAACGTCCTGACTTTC. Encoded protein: CASSLTLSGANVLTF.

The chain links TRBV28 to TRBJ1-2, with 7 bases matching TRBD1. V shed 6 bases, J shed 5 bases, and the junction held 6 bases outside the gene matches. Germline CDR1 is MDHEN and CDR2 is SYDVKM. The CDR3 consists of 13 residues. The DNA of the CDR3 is TGTGCCAGCAGCAGGGGACAGCATTATGGCTACACCTTC. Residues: CASSRGQHYGYTF.

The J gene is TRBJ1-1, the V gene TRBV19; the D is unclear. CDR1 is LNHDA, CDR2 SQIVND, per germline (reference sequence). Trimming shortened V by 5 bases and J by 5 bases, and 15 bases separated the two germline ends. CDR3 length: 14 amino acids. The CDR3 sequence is CASSSPSGITEAFF. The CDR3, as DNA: TGTGCCAGTAGTTCACCATCGGGAATAACTGAAGCTTTCTTT.

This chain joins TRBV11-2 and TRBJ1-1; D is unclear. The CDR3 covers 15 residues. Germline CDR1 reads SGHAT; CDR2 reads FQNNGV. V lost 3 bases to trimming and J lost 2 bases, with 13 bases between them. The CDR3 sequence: CASSFVGRGNTEAFF. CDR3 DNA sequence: TGTGCCAGCAGCTTTGTAGGACGGGGAAACACTGAAGCTTTCTTT. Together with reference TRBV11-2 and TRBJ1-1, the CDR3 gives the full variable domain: EAGVAQSPRYKIIEKRQSVAFWCNPISGHATLYWYQQILGQGPKLLIQFQNNGVVDDSQLPKDRFSAERLKGVDSTLKIQPAKLEDSAVYLCASSFVGRGNTEAFFGQGTRLTVV.

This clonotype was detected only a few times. As DNA, the CDR3 is TGTGCCAGCAGCTTAGCACAGACTATCCAAGAGACCCAGTACTTC. It encodes CASSLAQTIQETQYF. This chain connects TRBV7-9 to TRBJ2-5, with D tentatively TRBD2 (5 bases). The germline V gene encodes CDR1 SEHNR and CDR2 FQNEAQ (reference sequence). This CDR3 is built from 15 residues. V was shortened by 0 bases and J by 1 base, with 9 bases between the two germline ends.

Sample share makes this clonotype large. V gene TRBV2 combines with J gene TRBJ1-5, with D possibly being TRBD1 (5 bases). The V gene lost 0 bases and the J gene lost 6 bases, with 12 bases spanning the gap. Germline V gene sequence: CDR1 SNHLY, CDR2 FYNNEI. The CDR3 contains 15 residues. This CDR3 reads CASSEARGETQPQHF. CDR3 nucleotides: TGTGCCAGCAGTGAAGCGCGAGGGGAAACTCAGCCCCAGCATTTT.

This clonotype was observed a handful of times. As DNA, the CDR3 is TGTGCCAGCAGCCCGGACAAATCGGGTGGCTACACCTTC. Amino acid sequence: CASSPDKSGGYTF. V is TRBV7-9 and J is TRBJ1-2; tentative D call: TRBD1 (5 bases). Per the germline V gene, CDR1 is SEHNR and CDR2 is FQNEAQ (reference sequence). V was shortened by 5 bases and J by 7 bases, with 14 bases between the two germline ends. This CDR3 has 13 residues. The whole variable domain, filled in from reference TRBV7-9 and TRBJ1-2, reads DTGVSQNPRHKITKRGQNVTFRCDPISEHNRLYWYRQTLGQGPEFLTYFQNEAQLEKSRLLSDRFSAERPKGSFSTLEIQRTEQGDSAMYLCASSPDKSGGYTFGSGTRLTVV.

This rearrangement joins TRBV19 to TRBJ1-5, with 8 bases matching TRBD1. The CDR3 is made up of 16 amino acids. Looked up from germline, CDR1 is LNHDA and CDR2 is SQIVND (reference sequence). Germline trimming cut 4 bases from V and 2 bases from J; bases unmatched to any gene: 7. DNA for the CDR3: TGTGCCAGTAGTACTGACAGGGGAGGTGGCAATCAGCCCCAGCATTTT. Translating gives CASSTDRGGGNQPQHF. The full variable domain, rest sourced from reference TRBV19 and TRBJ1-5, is DGGITQSPKYLFRKEGQNVTLSCEQNLNHDAMYWYRQDPGQGLRLIYYSQIVNDFQKGDIAEGYSVSREKKESFPLTVTSAQKNPTAFYLCASSTDRGGGNQPQHFGDGTRLSIL.

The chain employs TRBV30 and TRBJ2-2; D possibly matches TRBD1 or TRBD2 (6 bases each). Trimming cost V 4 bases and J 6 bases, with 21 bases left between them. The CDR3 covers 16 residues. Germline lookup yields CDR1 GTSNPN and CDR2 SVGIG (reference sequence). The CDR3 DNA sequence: TGTGCCTGGAATCCGGGTAGGGCAGGGGAGGCCGGGGAGCTGTTTTTT. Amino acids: CAWNPGRAGEAGELFF.

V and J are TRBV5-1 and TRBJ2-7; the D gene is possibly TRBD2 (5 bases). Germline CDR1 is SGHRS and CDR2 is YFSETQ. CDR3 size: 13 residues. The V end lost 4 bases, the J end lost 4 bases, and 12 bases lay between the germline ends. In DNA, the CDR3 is TGCGCCAGCAGCGCAGGAGGCCGATACGAGCAGTACTTC. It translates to CASSAGGRYEQYF.

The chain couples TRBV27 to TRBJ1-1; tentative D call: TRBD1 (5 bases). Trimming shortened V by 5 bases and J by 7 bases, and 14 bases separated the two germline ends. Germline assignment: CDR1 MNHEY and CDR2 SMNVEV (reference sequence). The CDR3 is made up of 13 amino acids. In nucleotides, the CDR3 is TGTGCCAGCAGTAAGCAGGGTAGAGGTGAAGCTTTCTTT. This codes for CASSKQGRGEAFF.

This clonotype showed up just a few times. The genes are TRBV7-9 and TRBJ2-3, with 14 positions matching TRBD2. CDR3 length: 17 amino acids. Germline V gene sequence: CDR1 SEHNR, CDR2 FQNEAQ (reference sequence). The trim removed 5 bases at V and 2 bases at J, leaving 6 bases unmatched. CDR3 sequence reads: CASSTGTSGGPTDTQYF. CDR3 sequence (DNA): TGTGCCAGCAGCACCGGGACTAGCGGGGGCCCCACAGATACGCAGTATTTT.

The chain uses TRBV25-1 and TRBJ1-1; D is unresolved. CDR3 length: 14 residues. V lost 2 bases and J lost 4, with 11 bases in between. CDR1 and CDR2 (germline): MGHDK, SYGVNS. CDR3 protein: CASSELGGITEAFF. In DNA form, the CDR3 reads TGTGCCAGCAGTGAACTCGGCGGGATCACTGAAGCTTTCTTT.

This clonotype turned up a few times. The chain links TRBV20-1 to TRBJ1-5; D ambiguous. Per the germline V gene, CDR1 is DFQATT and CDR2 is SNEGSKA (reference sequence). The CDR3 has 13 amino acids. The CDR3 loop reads CSTSGGRNQPQHF. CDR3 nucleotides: TGCAGCACCTCGGGAGGGCGCAATCAGCCCCAGCATTTT.

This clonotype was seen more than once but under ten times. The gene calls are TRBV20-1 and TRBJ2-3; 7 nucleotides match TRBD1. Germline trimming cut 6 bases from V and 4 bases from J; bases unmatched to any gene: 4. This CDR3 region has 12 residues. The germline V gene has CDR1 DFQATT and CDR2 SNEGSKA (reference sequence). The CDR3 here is CSAQGGADTQYF. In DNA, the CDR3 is TGCAGTGCGCAAGGGGGCGCAGATACGCAGTATTTT.

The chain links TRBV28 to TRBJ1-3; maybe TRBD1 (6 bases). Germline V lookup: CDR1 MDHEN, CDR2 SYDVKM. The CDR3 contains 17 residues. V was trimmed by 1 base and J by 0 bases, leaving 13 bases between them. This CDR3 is CASSLLAGAGSGNTIYF. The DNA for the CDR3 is TGTGCCAGCAGTTTATTGGCAGGGGCGGGCTCTGGAAACACCATATATTTT.

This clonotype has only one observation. CDR3 in DNA: TGCGCCAGCAGCTTGGGCAGGGACGAGACCCAGTACTTC. It translates to CASSLGRDETQYF. The rearrangement joins TRBV5-1 to TRBJ2-5; D possibly uses TRBD1 or TRBD2 (5 bases each). CDR3 length equals 13 residues. Looked up from germline, CDR1 is SGHRS and CDR2 is YFSETQ. With 0 bases removed from V and 5 bases from J, the gap between germline ends came to 8 bases.

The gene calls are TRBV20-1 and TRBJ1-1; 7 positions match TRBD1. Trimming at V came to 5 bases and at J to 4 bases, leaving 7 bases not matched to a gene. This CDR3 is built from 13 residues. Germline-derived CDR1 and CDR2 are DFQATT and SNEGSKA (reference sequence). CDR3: CSASQGVPTEAFF. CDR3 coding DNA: TGCAGTGCTTCCCAGGGGGTGCCCACTGAAGCTTTCTTT.

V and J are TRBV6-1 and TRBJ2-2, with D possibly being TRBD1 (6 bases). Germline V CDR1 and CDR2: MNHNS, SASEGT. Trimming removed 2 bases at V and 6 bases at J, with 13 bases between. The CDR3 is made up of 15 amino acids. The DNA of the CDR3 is TGTGCCAGCAGTGAACAGGGGATTATCCCCGGGGAGCTGTTTTTT. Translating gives CASSEQGIIPGELFF.

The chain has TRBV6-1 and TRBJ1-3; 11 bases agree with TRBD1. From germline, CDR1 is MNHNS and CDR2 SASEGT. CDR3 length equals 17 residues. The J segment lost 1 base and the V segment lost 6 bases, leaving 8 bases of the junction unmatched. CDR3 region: CASSGQGAGLSGNTIYF. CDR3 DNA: TGTGCCAGCAGCGGACAGGGGGCTGGGCTTTCTGGAAACACCATATATTTT.

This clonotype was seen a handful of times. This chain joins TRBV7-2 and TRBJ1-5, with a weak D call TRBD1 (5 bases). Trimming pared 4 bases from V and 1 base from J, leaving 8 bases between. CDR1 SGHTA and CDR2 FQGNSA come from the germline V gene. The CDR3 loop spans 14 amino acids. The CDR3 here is CASSSRGSNQPQHF. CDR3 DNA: TGTGCCAGCAGCTCGAGGGGAAGCAATCAGCCCCAGCATTTT.

CDR3 residues: CASSLEAGQGTPLHF. The CDR3 DNA follows: TGCGCCAGCAGCTTGGAAGCAGGGCAAGGGACACCCCTCCACTTT. The V call is TRBV5-1, the J call TRBJ1-6; D perhaps matches TRBD1 (5 bases). This CDR3 spans 15 amino acids. V was pared by 0 bases and J by 11 bases, with 15 bases between. CDR1 is SGHRS and CDR2 is YFSETQ in the germline V gene.

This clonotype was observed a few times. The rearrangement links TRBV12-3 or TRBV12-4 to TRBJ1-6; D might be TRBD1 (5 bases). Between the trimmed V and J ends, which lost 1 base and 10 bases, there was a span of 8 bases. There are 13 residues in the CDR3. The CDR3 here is CASSLGGDSPLHF. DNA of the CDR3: TGTGCCAGCAGTTTAGGTGGGGACTCACCCCTCCACTTT.

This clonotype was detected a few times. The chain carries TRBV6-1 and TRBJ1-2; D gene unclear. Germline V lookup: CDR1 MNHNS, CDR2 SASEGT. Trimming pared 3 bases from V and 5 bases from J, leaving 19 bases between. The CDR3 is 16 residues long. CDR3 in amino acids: CASSDISSLLGYGYTF. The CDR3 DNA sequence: TGTGCCAGCAGTGATATTAGTTCCCTTCTCGGGTATGGCTACACCTTC.